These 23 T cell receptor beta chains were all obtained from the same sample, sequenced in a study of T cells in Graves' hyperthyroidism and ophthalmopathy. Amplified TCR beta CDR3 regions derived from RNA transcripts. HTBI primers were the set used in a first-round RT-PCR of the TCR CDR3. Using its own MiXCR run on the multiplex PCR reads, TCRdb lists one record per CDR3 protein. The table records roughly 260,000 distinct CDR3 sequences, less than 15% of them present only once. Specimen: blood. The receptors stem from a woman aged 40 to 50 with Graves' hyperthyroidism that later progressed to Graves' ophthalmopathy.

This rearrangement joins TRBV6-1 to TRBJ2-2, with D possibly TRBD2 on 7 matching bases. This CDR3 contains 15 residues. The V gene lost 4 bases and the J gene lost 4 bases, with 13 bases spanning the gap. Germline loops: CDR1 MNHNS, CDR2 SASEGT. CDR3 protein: CASSAEGGGTGELFF. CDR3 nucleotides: TGTGCCAGCAGTGCCGAGGGGGGGGGCACCGGGGAGCTGTTTTTT.

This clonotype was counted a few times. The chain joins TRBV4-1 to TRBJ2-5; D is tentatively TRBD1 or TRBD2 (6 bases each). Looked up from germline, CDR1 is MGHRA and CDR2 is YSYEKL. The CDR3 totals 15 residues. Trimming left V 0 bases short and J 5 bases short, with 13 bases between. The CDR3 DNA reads TGCGCCAGCAGCCAAGATCCGGGGGCGGGTGAGACCCAGTACTTC. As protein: CASSQDPGAGETQYF.

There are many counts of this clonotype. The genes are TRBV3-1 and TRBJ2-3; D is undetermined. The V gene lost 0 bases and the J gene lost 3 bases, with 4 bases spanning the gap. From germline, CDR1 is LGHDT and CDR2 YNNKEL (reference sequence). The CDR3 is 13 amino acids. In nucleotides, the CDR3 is TGTGCCAGCAGCCAAGAACGGACAGATACGCAGTATTTT. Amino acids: CASSQERTDTQYF.

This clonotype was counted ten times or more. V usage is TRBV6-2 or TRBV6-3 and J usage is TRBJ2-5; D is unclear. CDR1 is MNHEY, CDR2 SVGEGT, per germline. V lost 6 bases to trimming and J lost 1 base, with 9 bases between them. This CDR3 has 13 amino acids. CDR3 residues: CASRGPGQETQYF. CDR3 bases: TGTGCCAGCAGGGGTCCGGGCCAAGAGACCCAGTACTTC.

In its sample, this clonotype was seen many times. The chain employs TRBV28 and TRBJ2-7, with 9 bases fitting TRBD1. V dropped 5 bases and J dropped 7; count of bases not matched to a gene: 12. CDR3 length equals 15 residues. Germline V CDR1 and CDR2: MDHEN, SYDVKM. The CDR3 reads CASSRTGTGIREQYF. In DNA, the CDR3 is TGTGCCAGCAGTCGCACCGGGACAGGGATTAGGGAGCAGTACTTC.

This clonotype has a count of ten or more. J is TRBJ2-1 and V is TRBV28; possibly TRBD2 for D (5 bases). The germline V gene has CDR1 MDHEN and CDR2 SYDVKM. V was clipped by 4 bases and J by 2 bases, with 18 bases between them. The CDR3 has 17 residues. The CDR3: CASSSIDFTGTYNEQFF. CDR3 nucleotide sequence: TGTGCCAGCAGTTCCATAGACTTTACCGGGACCTACAATGAGCAGTTCTTC.

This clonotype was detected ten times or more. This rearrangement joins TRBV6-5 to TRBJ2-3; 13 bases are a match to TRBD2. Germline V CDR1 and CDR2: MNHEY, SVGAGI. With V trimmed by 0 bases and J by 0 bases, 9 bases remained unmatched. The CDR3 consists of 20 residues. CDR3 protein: CASSYSGGGTSGVSTDTQYF. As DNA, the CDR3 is TGTGCCAGCAGTTACTCGGGCGGAGGGACTAGCGGGGTTAGCACAGATACGCAGTATTTT.

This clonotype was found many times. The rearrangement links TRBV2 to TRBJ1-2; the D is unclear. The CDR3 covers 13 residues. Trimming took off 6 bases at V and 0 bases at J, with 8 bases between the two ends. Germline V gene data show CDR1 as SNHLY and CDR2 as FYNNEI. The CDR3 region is CASRATANYGYTF. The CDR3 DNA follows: TGTGCCAGCAGAGCAACAGCTAACTATGGCTACACCTTC.

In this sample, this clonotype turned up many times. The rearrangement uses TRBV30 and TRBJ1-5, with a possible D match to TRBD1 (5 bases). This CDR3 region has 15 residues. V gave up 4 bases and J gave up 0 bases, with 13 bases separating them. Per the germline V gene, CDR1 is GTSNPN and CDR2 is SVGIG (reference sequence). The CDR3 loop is CAWTDRGGSNQPQHF. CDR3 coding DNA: TGTGCCTGGACCGATCGGGGGGGTAGCAATCAGCCCCAGCATTTT. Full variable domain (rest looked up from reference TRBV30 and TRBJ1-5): SQTIHQWPATLVQPVGSPLSLECTVEGTSNPNLYWYRQAAGRGLQLLFYSVGIGQISSEVPQNLSASRPQDRQFILSSKKLLLSDSGFYLCAWTDRGGSNQPQHFGDGTRLSIL.

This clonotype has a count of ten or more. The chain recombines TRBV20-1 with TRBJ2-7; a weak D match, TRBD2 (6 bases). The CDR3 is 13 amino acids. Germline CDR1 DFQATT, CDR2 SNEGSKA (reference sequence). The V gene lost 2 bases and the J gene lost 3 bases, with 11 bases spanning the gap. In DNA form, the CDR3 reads TGCAGTGCTAGATCTAGCGCATTCTACGAGCAGTACTTC. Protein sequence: CSARSSAFYEQYF.

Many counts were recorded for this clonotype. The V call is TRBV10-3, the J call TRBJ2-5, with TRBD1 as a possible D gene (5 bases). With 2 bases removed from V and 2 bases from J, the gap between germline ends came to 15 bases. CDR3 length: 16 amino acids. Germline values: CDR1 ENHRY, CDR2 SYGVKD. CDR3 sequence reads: CAISERKGVGQETQYF. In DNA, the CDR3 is TGTGCCATCAGTGAGAGGAAAGGGGTAGGGCAAGAGACCCAGTACTTC.

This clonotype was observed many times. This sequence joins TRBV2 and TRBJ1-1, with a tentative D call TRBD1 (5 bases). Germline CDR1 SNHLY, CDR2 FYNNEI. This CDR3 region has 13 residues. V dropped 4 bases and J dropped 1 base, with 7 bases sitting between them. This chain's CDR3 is CASSVGGNTEAFF. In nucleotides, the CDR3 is TGTGCCAGCAGTGTTGGGGGGAACACTGAAGCTTTCTTT.

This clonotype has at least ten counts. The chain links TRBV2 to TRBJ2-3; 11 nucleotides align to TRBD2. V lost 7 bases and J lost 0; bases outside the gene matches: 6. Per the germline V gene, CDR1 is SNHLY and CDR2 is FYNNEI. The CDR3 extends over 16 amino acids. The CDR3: CASNVAGGISTDTQYF. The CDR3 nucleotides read TGTGCCAGCAACGTAGCGGGAGGGATTAGCACAGATACGCAGTATTTT.

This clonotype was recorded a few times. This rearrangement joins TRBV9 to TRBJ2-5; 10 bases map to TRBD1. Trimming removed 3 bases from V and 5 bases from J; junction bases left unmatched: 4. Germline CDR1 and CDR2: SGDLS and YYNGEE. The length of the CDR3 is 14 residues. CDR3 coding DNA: TGTGCCAGCAGCGAGACAGGGGGCTGGGAGACCCAGTACTTC. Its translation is CASSETGGWETQYF.

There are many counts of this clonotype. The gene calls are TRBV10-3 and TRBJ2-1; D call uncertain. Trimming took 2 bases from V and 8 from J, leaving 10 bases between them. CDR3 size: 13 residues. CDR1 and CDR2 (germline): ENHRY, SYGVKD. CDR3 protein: CAISEPRSYEQFF. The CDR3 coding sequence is TGTGCCATCAGTGAGCCACGAAGTTATGAGCAGTTCTTC.

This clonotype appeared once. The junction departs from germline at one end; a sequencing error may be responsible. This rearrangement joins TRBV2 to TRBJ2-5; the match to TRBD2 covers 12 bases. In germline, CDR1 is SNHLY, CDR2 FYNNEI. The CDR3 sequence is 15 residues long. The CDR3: CASSGTSGYQETQYF. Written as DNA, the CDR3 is TGTGCCAGTAGTGGGACTAGCGGGTACCAAGAGACCCAGTACTTC.

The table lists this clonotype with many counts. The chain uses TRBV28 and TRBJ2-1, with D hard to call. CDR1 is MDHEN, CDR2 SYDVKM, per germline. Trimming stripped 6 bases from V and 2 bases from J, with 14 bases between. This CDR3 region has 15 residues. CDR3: CASSQPAAAYNEQFF. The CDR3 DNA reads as TGTGCCAGCAGCCAACCGGCGGCAGCCTACAATGAGCAGTTCTTC.

The CDR3 DNA follows: TGTGCCAGCGGACTAGCGGGAGTAGAGCAGTTCTTC. Amino acids: CASGLAGVEQFF. This chain uses TRBV27 with TRBJ2-1; 13 bases are a match to TRBD2. This CDR3 is 12 amino acids long. Germline CDR1 reads MNHEY; CDR2 reads SMNVEV (reference sequence). Trimming cost V 8 bases and J 10 bases; bases outside gene matches: 2.

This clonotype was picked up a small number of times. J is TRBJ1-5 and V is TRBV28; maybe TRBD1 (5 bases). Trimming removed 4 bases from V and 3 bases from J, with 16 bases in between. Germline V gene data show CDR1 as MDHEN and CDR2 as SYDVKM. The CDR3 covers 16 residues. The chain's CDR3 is CASSYYYQGVNQPQHF. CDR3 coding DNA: TGTGCCAGCAGTTACTACTATCAGGGTGTCAATCAGCCCCAGCATTTT.

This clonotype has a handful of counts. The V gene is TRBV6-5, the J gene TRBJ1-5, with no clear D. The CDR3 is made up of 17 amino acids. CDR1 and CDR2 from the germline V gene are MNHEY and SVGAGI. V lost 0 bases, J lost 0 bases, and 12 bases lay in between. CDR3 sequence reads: CASSYSIPGHSNQPQHF. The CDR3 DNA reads TGTGCCAGCAGTTACTCGATACCGGGTCATAGCAATCAGCCCCAGCATTTT.

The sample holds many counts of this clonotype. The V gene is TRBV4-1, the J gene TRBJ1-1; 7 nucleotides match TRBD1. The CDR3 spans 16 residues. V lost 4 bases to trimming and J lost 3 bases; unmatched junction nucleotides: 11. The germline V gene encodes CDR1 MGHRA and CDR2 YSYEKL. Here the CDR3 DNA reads TGCGCCAGCAGCCTCAGAGGGTGGCAGGGGGACACTGAAGCTTTCTTT. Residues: CASSLRGWQGDTEAFF.

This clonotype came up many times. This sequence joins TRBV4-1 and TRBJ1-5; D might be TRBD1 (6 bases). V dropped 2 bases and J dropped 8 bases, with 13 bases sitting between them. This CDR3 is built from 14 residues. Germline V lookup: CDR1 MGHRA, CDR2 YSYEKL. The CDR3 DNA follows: TGCGCCAGCAGCCAATTTAGGGGGTTTGAGCCCCAGCATTTT. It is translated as CASSQFRGFEPQHF.

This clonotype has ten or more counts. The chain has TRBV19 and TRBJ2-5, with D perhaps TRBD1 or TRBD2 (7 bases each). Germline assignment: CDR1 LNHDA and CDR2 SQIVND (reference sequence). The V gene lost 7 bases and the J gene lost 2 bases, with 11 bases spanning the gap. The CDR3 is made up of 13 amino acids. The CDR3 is CASNQGGQETQYF. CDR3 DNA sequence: TGTGCCAGTAACCAGGGGGGGCAAGAGACCCAGTACTTC. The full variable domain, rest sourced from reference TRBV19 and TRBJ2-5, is DGGITQSPKYLFRKEGQNVTLSCEQNLNHDAMYWYRQDPGQGLRLIYYSQIVNDFQKGDIAEGYSVSREKKESFPLTVTSAQKNPTAFYLCASNQGGQETQYFGPGTRLLVL.